This T cell receptor (beta chain) emerged from a study of CXCR3-negative and CXCR3-positive naive CD8 T cells (dated by TCRdb to about 2019). Regarding the study in general: In total, roughly 140 million TRB reads were obtained, which works out to roughly 1.5 +/- 0.3 million reads per library. The diversity and physicochemical repertoire analyses included some 11 donors pooled from two independent experiments. For the TRBV-TRBJ cluster analysis, the naive subsets came from about 5 donors, while the memory cells came from 3 donors. What the work shows at the level of the full study, not this receptor alone: Because surface CD5, which has been linked to self-reactivity in mice, was comparable between naive subsets, TCR interaction strength was also inferred from TRB CDR3 physicochemical properties. CXCR3 expression partially decreased after cryopreservation, so most assays used freshly isolated PBMCs. Within the same donor, TRBV-TRBJ usage looked similar between naive CXCR3-negative and CXCR3-positive cells, but memory cells had distinct patterns. Repertoire diversity was comparably high in both naive subsets but much lower in memory CD8+ T cells.

Note on this clonotype: What this receptor recognizes is not known.

Each CD8+ T cell subset was flow-sorted in triplicate, and 300,000 or so cells per subset were placed directly into RLT lysis buffer. Standard density gradient centrifugation was used to isolate peripheral blood mononuclear cells from buffy coats. Total RNA was extracted from sorted cells using an RNeasy Mini Kit. TCRdb records NextSeq 550 as the sequencer. The Human TCR Profiling Kit (MiLaboratory) was used to prepare UMI-labeled 5' RACE TRB cDNA libraries. cDNA synthesis used the entire amount of extracted RNA, and PCR amplification then used the entire amount of cDNA produced. Libraries were prepared in parallel using an identical number of PCR cycles. For the original study's pipeline: With a requirement of at least two reads per UMI, MIGEC and MiXCR extracted about 50,000 +/- 10,000 unique UMI-labeled TRB cDNA molecules per library. On average, each library contained about 40,000 +/- 10,000 functional in-frame TRB CDR3 nucleotide clonotypes without stop codons. After downsampling to 5000 UMI-labeled TRB molecules per sample, diversity metrics such as normalized Shannon-Wiener and Chao1 were calculated in VDJtools. VDJtools was used to calculate clonotype-size-weighted physicochemical properties of the central five CDR3 residues, namely interaction energy, strength, volume and Kidera factor 4. TCRdb reprocessed the reads and provides one entry for every CDR3 protein sequence; no DNA is given. The V and J calls shown here were made by TCRdb, not taken from the authors' results. The sample's own table lists just under 45,000 distinct CDR3 sequences. Of the sample, over 12% falls within the top ten clones.

CDR3 length: 13 amino acids, cysteine to phenylalanine. The coding DNA is unavailable. CDR1 MNHNY and CDR2 SVGAGI are derived from the germline V gene (reference sequence). The receptor's source is a human donor in good health. Some clones in this sample may be carry-over from other donors' samples. The chain couples TRBV6-6 to TRBJ1-5; the TCRdb call, TRBD1, lacks DNA for checking. Sample: memory CD8+ T cells from blood. In the paper's terms, the cell subset or site label means: conventional CD8+ memory T cells (TMEM), sorted as controls. The CDR3 protein sequence reads: CASSPRGDQPQHF.